Each of the 17 T cell receptor beta chains below was sequenced from the same sample in a study of blood T cells in healthy people across ages. For the second PCR, which ran for about 6 to 11 cycles, a sample-barcoded 5' primer and a J-beta primer mix were used. TCRdb itself ran the 5' RACE reads through MiXCR, one entry per CDR3 protein. The table includes about a million distinct CDR3 sequences, about 51% detected once. The sample comprised blood. The receptor source for this set is a woman aged 55-70 years in good health.

This chain links TRBV7-9 with TRBJ2-5; D tentatively fits TRBD1 or TRBD2 (5 bases each). Germline V lookup: CDR1 SEHNR, CDR2 FQNEAQ (reference sequence). Trimming removed 4 bases at V and 11 bases at J, with 23 bases between. The CDR3 extends over 15 amino acids. The CDR3 DNA reads as TGTGCCAGCAGCTACGTGGGACCAGGGATGGCTGAGCAGTACTTC. It codes for CASSYVGPGMAEQYF.

The rearrangement joins TRBV20-1 to TRBJ2-7, with 10 nucleotides matching TRBD2. Trimming cost V 0 bases and J 6 bases; bases outside gene matches: 8. The CDR3 is made up of 15 amino acids. Germline CDR1 is DFQATT and CDR2 is SNEGSKA (reference sequence). In nucleotides, the CDR3 is TGCAGTGCTAGAGATGAGCGGGAGGGTCGCGGCGAGCAGTACTTC. The encoded protein is CSARDEREGRGEQYF.

DNA for the CDR3: TGCGCCAGCAGCCAACGACAGGGCATCTACGAGCAGTACTTC. Amino acids: CASSQRQGIYEQYF. This chain connects TRBV5-1 to TRBJ2-7; 7 positions agree with TRBD1. CDR1 SGHRS and CDR2 YFSETQ come from the germline V gene. V lost 4 bases and J lost 3; bases outside the gene matches: 7. The CDR3 spans 14 residues. The complete variable domain, with remaining parts taken from reference TRBV5-1 and TRBJ2-7, reads KAGVTQTPRYLIKTRGQQVTLSCSPISGHRSVSWYQQTPGQGLQFLFEYFSETQRNKGNFPGRFSGRQFSNSRSEMNVSTLELGDSALYLCASSQRQGIYEQYFGPGTRLTVT.

V usage is TRBV6-1 and J usage is TRBJ2-7; D ambiguous. The CDR3 runs to 15 residues. Trimming took 3 bases from V and 3 from J, leaving 15 bases between them. From germline, CDR1 is MNHNS and CDR2 SASEGT. The CDR3 bases are TGTGCCAGCAGTGAGAACCCATCGACGATCTACGAGCAGTACTTC. Amino acid sequence: CASSENPSTIYEQYF.

The CDR3 bases are TGCGCCAGCAGCTCCGGCAGCCTAAGGGAGACCCAGTACTTC. This codes for CASSSGSLRETQYF. The chain has TRBV5-1 and TRBJ2-5, with D uncertain. The CDR3 totals 14 residues. The germline gives CDR1 SGHRS, CDR2 YFSETQ. Trimming shortened V by 3 bases and J by 5 bases, and 14 bases separated the two germline ends.

The chain uses TRBV4-1 and TRBJ2-1, with 7 positions matching TRBD1. CDR3 length equals 15 residues. Germline-derived CDR1 and CDR2 are MGHRA and YSYEKL. The J segment lost 10 bases and the V segment lost 2 bases, leaving 11 bases of the junction unmatched. CDR3 amino acids: CASSQSITGEREQFF. The CDR3 DNA reads TGCGCCAGCAGCCAATCGATTACAGGGGAACGGGAGCAGTTCTTC.

This sequence joins TRBV11-2 and TRBJ2-1; no reliable D call. Germline-derived CDR1 and CDR2 are SGHAT and FQNNGV. The CDR3 extends over 13 amino acids. V was trimmed by 5 bases and J by 8 bases, leaving 13 bases between them. The CDR3: CASSERWADEQFF. The CDR3 DNA is TGTGCCAGCAGCGAGAGGTGGGCGGATGAGCAGTTCTTC.

The genes are TRBV7-2 and TRBJ2-3; perhaps TRBD2 as D (6 bases). Trimming left V 2 bases short and J 2 bases short, with 14 bases between. The CDR3 length is 16 residues. The germline V gene has CDR1 SGHTA and CDR2 FQGNSA. Written as DNA, the CDR3 is TGTGCCAGCAGCTTAATCGGGGGAGGAGACACAGATACGCAGTATTTT. Residues: CASSLIGGGDTDTQYF.

The chain combines TRBV7-6 with TRBJ2-7, with TRBD2 matching 7 bases. The trim removed 5 bases at V and 3 bases at J, leaving 10 bases unmatched. There are 15 residues in the CDR3. Germline assignment: CDR1 SGHVS and CDR2 FNYEAQ. The CDR3 protein is CASSPQPSGNYEQYF. In DNA form, the CDR3 reads TGTGCCAGCAGCCCCCAGCCTAGCGGAAACTACGAGCAGTACTTC.

The chain recombines TRBV6-6 with TRBJ1-2; D gene uncertain. Germline CDR1 reads MNHNY; CDR2 reads SVGAGI (reference sequence). This CDR3 comprises 14 residues. V lost 6 bases, J lost 4 bases, and 15 bases lay in between. The CDR3 region is CASRLAGSTYGYTF. Here the CDR3 DNA reads TGTGCCAGCAGGTTGGCGGGATCCACCTATGGCTACACCTTC.

The rearrangement links TRBV6-1 to TRBJ2-5; maybe TRBD1 (6 bases). The germline CDR1 and CDR2 sequences are MNHNS and SASEGT. V shed 4 bases and J shed 2 bases, with 8 bases lying between them. CDR3 length: 13 residues. CDR3 sequence (DNA): TGTGCCAGCAGTGGGACAGCTCAAGAGACCCAGTACTTC. Amino acid sequence: CASSGTAQETQYF.

This clonotype was counted a few times. The chain uses TRBV4-3 and TRBJ2-1, with 10 positions matching TRBD2. The CDR3 length is 16 residues. Germline V gene lookup returns CDR1 LGHNA and CDR2 YSLEER. J lost 8 bases, V lost 1 base, and 8 bases had no gene match. CDR3 loop: CASSQVGASGRYEQFF. DNA for the CDR3: TGCGCCAGCAGCCAAGTCGGGGCTAGCGGGAGATATGAGCAGTTCTTC.

The chain employs TRBV7-9 and TRBJ2-7; D perhaps matches TRBD2 (5 bases). The V gene's germline CDR1 is SEHNR and CDR2 FQNEAQ (reference sequence). V lost 6 bases, J lost 5 bases, and 17 bases lay in between. The CDR3 has 14 residues. The CDR3 nucleotides are TGTGCCAGCAGTGACGCGGGCCACGTCCACGAGCAGTACTTC. Translation: CASSDAGHVHEQYF.

The chain has TRBV12-3 or TRBV12-4 and TRBJ2-3; TRBD1 matches at 7 bases. J lost 0 bases, V lost 6 bases, and 6 bases had no gene match. CDR3 size: 15 residues. The CDR3 here is CASSRDSASTDTQYF. The CDR3 DNA follows: TGTGCCAGCAGCCGGGACAGTGCAAGCACAGATACGCAGTATTTT.

The gene calls are TRBV6-5 and TRBJ2-4, with TRBD1 matching over 7 bases. The DNA end lines up better with TRBJ2-7; the J call may be wrong. The CDR3 contains 14 residues. In germline, CDR1 is MNHEY, CDR2 SVGAGI. The CDR3 region has the DNA TGTGCCAGCAGTTACTCGAGATCAGGGGGCGAGCAGTACTTC. This encodes CASSYSRSGGEQYF.

There are many counts of this clonotype. The junction differs from germline at one of its ends, possibly a read error. The chain uses TRBV6-6 and TRBJ2-3; 9 bases fit TRBD1. The CDR3 runs to 14 residues. CDR1 is MNHNY and CDR2 is SVGAGI in the germline V gene (reference sequence). The CDR3 nucleotides read TGCGCCAGCAGCGGGACAGGGCCCACAGATACGCAGTATTTT. Protein product: CASSGTGPTDTQYF.

This clonotype was detected ten times or more. The rearrangement joins TRBV4-1 to TRBJ2-4; D possibly matches TRBD1 or TRBD2 (6 bases each). The CDR3 is 15 amino acids. Trimming took off 1 base at V and 8 bases at J, with 15 bases between the two ends. The germline V gene has CDR1 MGHRA and CDR2 YSYEKL. The CDR3 here is CASSQVPGEGDIQYF. The CDR3 DNA is TGCGCCAGCAGCCAAGTACCGGGAGAGGGGGACATTCAGTACTTC.